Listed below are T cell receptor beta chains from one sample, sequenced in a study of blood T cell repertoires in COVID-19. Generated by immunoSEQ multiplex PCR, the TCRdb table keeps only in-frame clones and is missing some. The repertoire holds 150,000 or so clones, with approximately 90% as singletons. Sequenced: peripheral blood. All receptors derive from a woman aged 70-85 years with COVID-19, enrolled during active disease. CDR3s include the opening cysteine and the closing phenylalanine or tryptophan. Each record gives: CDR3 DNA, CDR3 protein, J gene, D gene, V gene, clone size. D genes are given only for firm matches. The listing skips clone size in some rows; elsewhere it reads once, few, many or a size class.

DNA: TGTGCCAGCTCACCACCGGGACTTACCTACAATGAGCAGTTCTTC
CDR3: CASSPPGLTYNEQFF
J: TRBJ2-1
D: -
V: TRBV18
size: -

DNA: TGTGCCAGCAGCCTCGTCCACCAAGAGACCCAGTACTTC
CDR3: CASSLVHQETQYF
J: TRBJ2-5
D: -
V: TRBV5-4
size: -

DNA: TGTGCCAGCAGGAAATCAGGGTTGAGCAATCAGCCCCAGCATTTT
CDR3: CASRKSGLSNQPQHF
J: TRBJ1-5
D: -
V: TRBV2
size: -

DNA: TGCGCCAGCAGCTTGGACAGGGCCAACACCGGGGAGCTGTTTTTT
CDR3: CASSLDRANTGELFF
J: TRBJ2-2
D: -
V: TRBV5-1
size: -

DNA: TGTGCCAGCTCAACTTTACCGGGTCTAGAGGGGGCTGGGGCCAACGTCCTGACTTTC
CDR3: CASSTLPGLEGAGANVLTF
J: TRBJ2-6
D: -
V: TRBV18
size: -

DNA: TGCAGCGCCCACTTAGGGGGTCCCGAGACCCAGTACTTC
CDR3: CSAHLGGPETQYF
J: TRBJ2-5
D: -
V: TRBV29-1
size: -

DNA: TGTGCCAGCAGCCAAATTAAACGGGGGGATGAAAAACTGTTTTTT
CDR3: CASSQIKRGDEKLFF
J: TRBJ1-4
D: -
V: TRBV4-2
size: -

DNA: TGTGCCAGCAGCTTGAGGTGGCAGGGATGGGACACTGAAGCTTTCTTT
CDR3: CASSLRWQGWDTEAFF
J: TRBJ1-1
D: -
V: TRBV5-5
size: -

DNA: TGTGCCAGCAGCCCACAGCAACCAAGCTCTGGAAACACCATATATTTT
CDR3: CASSPQQPSSGNTIYF
J: TRBJ1-3
D: -
V: TRBV11-2
size: -

DNA: TGTGCCAGCAGCGTAGCTGTTGGAGGGGGGGGCGGATTCCAAGAGACCCAGTACTTC
CDR3: CASSVAVGGGGGFQETQYF
J: TRBJ2-5
D: -
V: TRBV9
size: -

DNA: TGTGCCAGCAGGCCGGCAGGGGGTGGCTACACCTTC
CDR3: CASRPAGGGYTF
J: TRBJ1-2
D: TRBD1
V: TRBV6-5
size: once

DNA: TGTGCCAGCAGTCCGCCAGGGGGAGCCTCCTACGAGCAGTACTTC
CDR3: CASSPPGGASYEQYF
J: TRBJ2-7
D: TRBD1
V: TRBV27
size: -

DNA: TGCGCCAGCAGCTTGACTTACGTGGGACAGACCAACTATGGCTACACCTTC
CDR3: CASSLTYVGQTNYGYTF
J: TRBJ1-2
D: TRBD1
V: TRBV5-1
size: -

DNA: TGCGCCAGCAGCCAAAGGCAGGGGAATTCACCCCTCCACTTT
CDR3: CASSQRQGNSPLHF
J: TRBJ1-6
D: -
V: TRBV4-1
size: -

DNA: TGTGCCAGTAGCCCCCGTCACAGGGATTTCAACCCTGGGGCCAACGTCCTGACTTTC
CDR3: CASSPRHRDFNPGANVLTF
J: TRBJ2-6
D: -
V: TRBV19
size: once

DNA: TGCGCCAGCAGCGGAACTAGCGGGGGGCACACCGGGGAGCTGTTTTTT
CDR3: CASSGTSGGHTGELFF
J: TRBJ2-2
D: TRBD2
V: TRBV5-1
size: -

DNA: TGTGCCTGGGGCACTGCGTCCGATACGCAGTATTTT
CDR3: CAWGTASDTQYF
J: TRBJ2-3
D: -
V: TRBV30
size: -

DNA: TGCGCCAGCAGCCGCGTGGAGGACAACACTGAAGCTTTCTTT
CDR3: CASSRVEDNTEAFF
J: TRBJ1-1
D: -
V: TRBV4-1
size: -

DNA: TGTGCCAGCAGAAGAACAGGGGGTGTGGGCATTCAGTACTTC
CDR3: CASRRTGGVGIQYF
J: TRBJ2-4
D: TRBD1
V: TRBV28
size: -

DNA: TGCGCCAGCACCCGCGGGGGAGGGACCACTGAAGCTTTCTTT
CDR3: CASTRGGGTTEAFF
J: TRBJ1-1
D: -
V: TRBV5-1
size: once

DNA: TGTGCCAGCAGCTTTGTCCCCCAGGGGGGAAGCTATGGCTACACCTTC
CDR3: CASSFVPQGGSYGYTF
J: TRBJ1-2
D: -
V: TRBV12-1
size: few

DNA: TGTGCCAGCGGGCTTAGGAGGGATCATTTCTATGGCTACACCTTC
CDR3: CASGLRRDHFYGYTF
J: TRBJ1-2
D: -
V: TRBV21-1
size: -

DNA: TGTGCCATCAGCTACAGGGGGGCCCTAAACACTGAAGCTTTCTTT
CDR3: CAISYRGALNTEAFF
J: TRBJ1-1
D: TRBD1
V: TRBV10-3
size: -

DNA: TGTGCCAGTCGAGGGCGACAGGTTAACACTGAAGCTTTCTTT
CDR3: CASRGRQVNTEAFF
J: TRBJ1-1
D: -
V: TRBV19
size: -

DNA: TGTGCCAGCAGCTTCCGGACTAGCGGGGGGCAACAAGAGACCCAGTACTTC
CDR3: CASSFRTSGGQQETQYF
J: TRBJ2-5
D: TRBD2
V: TRBV5-6
size: -

DNA: TGTGCCAGCAGTGAAAGAGGAGGGGAAGGATCCGAGCTGTTTTTT
CDR3: CASSERGGEGSELFF
J: TRBJ2-2
D: -
V: TRBV2
size: few

DNA: TGTGCCAGCAGCCAGCAAACAGGGATCGGCTACACCTTC
CDR3: CASSQQTGIGYTF
J: TRBJ1-2
D: -
V: TRBV28
size: once

DNA: TGCAGCGTGACTACAGGGATCGAGAACCAGTACTTC
CDR3: CSVTTGIENQYF
J: TRBJ2-5
D: -
V: TRBV29-1
size: -

DNA: TGTGCCAGCAGCGCTACCCGGGACACCCCTCGAGTGGGTAGAGGCTACACCTTC
CDR3: CASSATRDTPRVGRGYTF
J: TRBJ1-2
D: -
V: TRBV7-2
size: -

DNA: TGCGCCAGCAGCCGCCGACTAGCGGGGACCTACAATGAGCAGTTCTTC
CDR3: CASSRRLAGTYNEQFF
J: TRBJ2-1
D: TRBD2
V: TRBV4-1
size: -

DNA: TGTGCCAGCAGCTTGGTTAGCGGGGGGGCGAATGAGCAGTTCTTC
CDR3: CASSLVSGGANEQFF
J: TRBJ2-1
D: TRBD2
V: TRBV5-4
size: -

DNA: TGTGCCAGCTCAACCACCGCGGGGGGCCTATTAGAGACCCAGTACTTC
CDR3: CASSTTAGGLLETQYF
J: TRBJ2-5
D: TRBD2
V: TRBV18
size: -

DNA: TGTGCCAGCAGTGTGAGGACTAGCGTCACAGATACGCAGTATTTT
CDR3: CASSVRTSVTDTQYF
J: TRBJ2-3
D: TRBD2
V: TRBV2
size: -

DNA: TGTGCCACCAGTGATTTTGACTCGACGGATACGCAGTATTTT
CDR3: CATSDFDSTDTQYF
J: TRBJ2-3
D: -
V: TRBV24-1
size: -

DNA: TGCGCCAGCAAAGTGGCAGGGGGAGGAAACACCATATATTTT
CDR3: CASKVAGGGNTIYF
J: TRBJ1-3
D: TRBD1
V: TRBV5-1
size: -

DNA: TGTGCCAGCAGGGGTACAGGGACCTATGGCTACACCTTC
CDR3: CASRGTGTYGYTF
J: TRBJ1-2
D: -
V: TRBV25-1
size: -

DNA: TGCGCCAGCAGCTTGGCCGGACAGGGTTTCAATGAGCAGTTCTTC
CDR3: CASSLAGQGFNEQFF
J: TRBJ2-1
D: TRBD1
V: TRBV5-1
size: -

DNA: TGTGCCAGCAGCACTCAGGGGTCTCAGCCCCAGCATTTT
CDR3: CASSTQGSQPQHF
J: TRBJ1-5
D: -
V: TRBV3-1/TRBV3-2
size: -

DNA: TGTGCCAGCAGCTTAGCGCTCTGGGGGGTATACACCTTC
CDR3: CASSLALWGVYTF
J: TRBJ1-2
D: -
V: TRBV7-8
size: -

DNA: TGTGCCAGCAGCTCCAACAGGGGGCGTGATGAAGCTTTCTTT
CDR3: CASSSNRGRDEAFF
J: TRBJ1-1
D: TRBD1
V: TRBV11-2
size: -

DNA: TGTGCCAGCAGCTTGAACAGGGGGTACGACACCGGGGAGCTGTTTTTT
CDR3: CASSLNRGYDTGELFF
J: TRBJ2-2
D: TRBD1
V: TRBV5-8
size: few

DNA: TGTGCCAGCAGGATAGGGGGATGGGACAGAAGCACAGATACGCAGTATTTT
CDR3: CASRIGGWDRSTDTQYF
J: TRBJ2-3
D: TRBD1
V: TRBV28
size: -

DNA: TGTGCCAGCAGCTCCCGGGACAGGGGTGACTATGGCTACACCTTC
CDR3: CASSSRDRGDYGYTF
J: TRBJ1-2
D: TRBD1
V: TRBV5-4
size: -

DNA: TGTGCCAGCAGCCAAGTACTAGCGGCCGACAATGAGCAGTTCTTC
CDR3: CASSQVLAADNEQFF
J: TRBJ2-1
D: TRBD2
V: TRBV4-2
size: -

DNA: TGCAGTGCTAGTAGCGGGGGCACAGATACGCAGTATTTT
CDR3: CSASSGGTDTQYF
J: TRBJ2-3
D: TRBD2
V: TRBV20-1
size: -

DNA: TGTGCCAGCAGTCACCTTTGGCAGCGGAACACTGAAGCTTTCTTT
CDR3: CASSHLWQRNTEAFF
J: TRBJ1-1
D: -
V: TRBV28
size: once

DNA: TGTGCCAGCAGTTCCCGACTAGCGAAGTACAATGAGCAGTTCTTC
CDR3: CASSSRLAKYNEQFF
J: TRBJ2-1
D: TRBD2
V: TRBV6-5
size: -

DNA: TGTGCCAGCAGTTTAGTCGGAGGCATGTCTAGCAATCAGCCCCAGCATTTT
CDR3: CASSLVGGMSSNQPQHF
J: TRBJ1-5
D: -
V: TRBV28
size: -

DNA: TGTGCCAGCAGCTTGCGACAGGGCTATGGCTACACCTTC
CDR3: CASSLRQGYGYTF
J: TRBJ1-2
D: TRBD1
V: TRBV7-3
size: -

DNA: TGTGCCAGCCGGTCGGCAGGGCGAGGCTACACCTTC
CDR3: CASRSAGRGYTF
J: TRBJ1-2
D: -
V: TRBV9
size: many

DNA: TGTGCCAGTAGCCTCTCCTCCGGGACTAGAGGCATCCATGAGCAGTTCTTC
CDR3: CASSLSSGTRGIHEQFF
J: TRBJ2-1
D: TRBD2
V: TRBV19
size: -

DNA: TGTGCCAGCAGCCAACGTCGGTTGGACACCATATATTTT
CDR3: CASSQRRLDTIYF
J: TRBJ1-3
D: -
V: TRBV11-2
size: -

DNA: TGTGCCAGCAGTACCCCCGAGGGGACTAGCGGCTACCAAGAGACCCAGTACTTC
CDR3: CASSTPEGTSGYQETQYF
J: TRBJ2-5
D: TRBD2
V: TRBV6-7
size: -